The clone carrying this T cell receptor (beta chain) was seen only a few times. Antigen specificity is unknown. TCRdb's table, derived via immunoSEQ multiplex PCR, lists solely in-frame clones and lacks some. The sample holds some 2,200 clones; roughly 33% are singletons and the top ten take about 12%. The sample comes from a study of T cells in localized non-small cell lung cancer. Regarding the study as a whole: Multi-region tumor sequencing was not done, so intratumor heterogeneity could not be excluded.

The germline gives CDR1 SQVTM, CDR2 ANQGSEA. Trimming removed 5 bases at V and 0 bases at J, with 14 bases between. The CDR3 is made up of 15 amino acids. The input for sequencing was normal lung tissue next to the tumor, taken before any cancer treatment. The TCR was taken from an older female donor with stage I squamous cell lung carcinoma. V gene TRBV29-1 combines with J gene TRBJ2-4; D is unresolved. The CDR3 bases are TGCAGCGTTCTAATTCCGAACTTAGCCAAAAACATTCAGTACTTC. Translating it yields CSVLIPNLAKNIQYF. Variable domain in full (rest from reference TRBV29-1 and TRBJ2-4): SAVISQKPSRDICQRGTSLTIQCQVDSQVTMMFWYRQQPGQSLTLIATANQGSEATYESGFVIDKFPISRPNLTFSTLTVSNMSPEDSSIYLCSVLIPNLAKNIQYFGAGTRLSVL.